A selection of T cell receptor beta chains follows, all from one sample in a study of beta chain features in type 1 diabetes. TCRdb's table, derived via immunoSEQ multiplex PCR, lists solely in-frame clones and lacks some. The sample lists roughly 250,000 clones, 7.5% to 10% occurring once. Specimen: naive CD4+ T cells from blood. The receptors were gathered from a woman between 18 and 29 years old in good health. The CDR3 runs from the conserved cysteine through the conserved F or W. The D gene is left open where the match is weak. Clone size appears in some rows only: once, few, many, or a class for an expanded clone.

V gene	J gene	clone size	D gene	CDR3 length	CDR3 protein	CDR3 DNA
TRBV30	TRBJ2-3	NA	NA	14	CAWSSVVSTDTQYF	TGTGCCTGGAGTTCGGTGGTTAGCACAGATACGCAGTATTTT
TRBV9	TRBJ2-2	few	TRBD1	15	CASSGGTVTGGELFF	TGTGCCAGCAGCGGTGGGACAGTAACGGGCGGGGAGCTGTTTTTT
TRBV4-1	TRBJ2-7	NA	TRBD2	19	CASSPKPGLAGGSSYEQYF	TGCGCCAGCAGCCCAAAACCGGGACTAGCGGGGGGGAGCTCCTACGAGCAGTACTTC
TRBV2	TRBJ2-7	NA	NA	10	CASSANEQYF	TGTGCCAGCAGTGCAAACGAGCAGTACTTC
TRBV7-2	TRBJ1-5	many	NA	14	CASSDGRESQPQHF	TGTGCCAGCAGCGACGGGCGGGAGAGTCAGCCCCAGCATTTT
TRBV6-1	TRBJ1-1	few	TRBD1	14	CASSRDRDVPEAFF	TGTGCCAGCAGTAGAGACAGGGACGTCCCTGAAGCTTTCTTT
TRBV18	TRBJ2-1	NA	TRBD1	16	CASSPPDRGWGNEQFF	TGTGCCAGCTCACCCCCCGACAGGGGCTGGGGCAATGAGCAGTTCTTC
TRBV5-1	TRBJ1-1	NA	NA	14	CASSLVQMNTEAFF	TGCGCCAGCAGCTTGGTACAGATGAACACTGAAGCTTTCTTT
TRBV7-2	TRBJ2-1	few	TRBD2	14	CASSFLAGGGEQFF	TGTGCCAGCAGCTTCTTAGCGGGAGGAGGAGAGCAGTTCTTC
TRBV7-2	TRBJ2-3	few	NA	13	CARSRVVTDTQYF	TGTGCCAGATCCCGGGTGGTCACAGATACGCAGTATTTT
TRBV5-6	TRBJ2-7	few	TRBD1	13	CASSALQGYEQYF	TGTGCCAGCAGCGCCCTACAGGGGTACGAGCAGTACTTC
TRBV7-9	TRBJ2-3	NA	NA	18	CASSFGLGGAESTDTQYF	TGTGCCAGCAGCTTTGGACTAGGGGGGGCCGAAAGCACAGATACGCAGTATTTT
TRBV2	TRBJ1-5	NA	NA	13	CASRAYSNQPQHF	TGTGCCAGCAGGGCTTATAGCAATCAGCCCCAGCATTTT
TRBV9	TRBJ2-1	few	TRBD2	15	CASSEIGGSYNEQFF	TGTGCCAGCAGCGAGATAGGCGGGAGTTACAATGAGCAGTTCTTC
TRBV30	TRBJ2-5	NA	TRBD2	15	CAWNRGGRSQETQYF	TGTGCCTGGAATCGTGGCGGGAGGTCCCAGGAGACCCAGTACTTC
TRBV7-2	TRBJ2-3	few	NA	16	CASSTLSGAPTDTQYF	TGTGCCAGCAGCACCCTGTCAGGGGCTCCCACAGATACGCAGTATTTT
TRBV30	TRBJ1-4	few	TRBD1	15	CAWTRGGTGNEKLFF	TGTGCCTGGACCCGAGGGGGGACAGGGAATGAAAAACTGTTTTTT
TRBV10-3	TRBJ2-1	NA	TRBD2	13	CATRSSGGHEQFF	TGTGCCACCCGGTCGAGCGGGGGGCATGAGCAGTTCTTC
TRBV5-6	TRBJ1-2	few	NA	13	CASSFRQVYGYTF	TGTGCCAGCAGCTTCCGGCAGGTCTATGGCTACACCTTC
TRBV27	TRBJ1-1	few	NA	17	CDKPDSPSHGGSTEAFF	TGTGACAAGCCCGATAGCCCCTCCCACGGCGGGAGCACTGAAGCTTTCTTT
TRBV6-1	TRBJ2-7	few	TRBD1	15	CASKDRTGGSYEQYF	TGTGCCAGCAAAGATCGGACAGGGGGGTCGTACGAGCAGTACTTC
TRBV9	TRBJ2-5	few	TRBD1	15	CASSAGQGARETQYF	TGTGCCAGCAGCGCGGGACAGGGGGCGCGAGAGACCCAGTACTTC
TRBV6-5	TRBJ2-7	NA	TRBD1	16	CASSYSTRDRGYEQYF	TGTGCCAGCAGTTATTCGACCCGGGACAGGGGATACGAGCAGTACTTC
TRBV5-4	TRBJ2-1	few	TRBD2	15	CASSTRTSGNNEQFF	TGTGCCAGCAGCACCCGGACTAGCGGAAACAATGAGCAGTTCTTC
TRBV18	TRBJ1-3	NA	NA	15	CASSPAQASGNTIYF	TGTGCCAGCTCCCCCGCCCAGGCCTCTGGAAACACCATATATTTT
TRBV30	TRBJ2-2	few	TRBD2	15	CAWSATSGSFGELFF	TGTGCCTGGAGTGCGACTAGCGGGAGCTTCGGGGAGCTGTTTTTT
TRBV27	TRBJ1-5	once	NA	13	CASSLQGNQPQHF	TGTGCCAGCAGTCTCCAGGGGAATCAGCCCCAGCATTTT
TRBV5-6	TRBJ2-7	NA	NA	13	CASSLQVAYEQYF	TGTGCCAGCAGCCTTCAGGTAGCCTACGAGCAGTACTTC
TRBV6-1	TRBJ2-3	NA	TRBD2	13	CASSLAGGNTQYF	TGTGCCAGCAGCCTAGCGGGGGGCAATACGCAGTATTTT
TRBV30	TRBJ2-3	few	TRBD2	14	CAWSVSGLSDTQYF	TGTGCCTGGAGTGTCTCGGGACTATCAGATACGCAGTATTTT
TRBV2	TRBJ2-1	NA	TRBD1	15	CASSSSGGHYNEQFF	TGTGCCAGCAGTTCTTCAGGGGGACACTACAATGAGCAGTTCTTC
TRBV5-1	TRBJ2-2	NA	TRBD1	17	CASSFSRTGALTGELFF	TGCGCCAGCAGCTTTTCCAGGACAGGGGCCCTCACCGGGGAGCTGTTTTTT
TRBV12-5	TRBJ2-1	few	TRBD1	19	CASGLVRYSRTGGYNEQFF	TGTGCTAGTGGTTTGGTACGATATTCAAGGACAGGGGGTTACAATGAGCAGTTCTTC
TRBV4-1	TRBJ1-4	few	NA	16	CASSAEGGAVGEKLFF	TGCGCCAGCAGCGCTGAGGGGGGGGCGGTAGGTGAAAAACTGTTTTTT
TRBV7-2	TRBJ2-7	many	NA	14	CASSFEQAHYEQYF	TGTGCCAGCAGCTTTGAGCAGGCCCACTACGAGCAGTACTTC
TRBV27	TRBJ2-4	few	NA	13	CASSLSTRGIQYF	TGTGCCAGCAGTTTATCCACGCGGGGCATTCAGTACTTC
TRBV28	TRBJ2-7	few	NA	11	CASRGVYEQYF	TGTGCCAGCAGGGGCGTTTACGAGCAGTACTTC
TRBV30	TRBJ2-7	many	TRBD1	14	CAWSPLDRVHEQYF	TGTGCCTGGAGTCCCTTGGACAGGGTGCACGAGCAGTACTTC
TRBV6-6	TRBJ2-7	few	TRBD1	14	CASSARDRAHEQYF	TGTGCCAGCAGTGCCCGGGACAGGGCCCACGAGCAGTACTTC
TRBV19	TRBJ2-1	few	NA	11	CASSLIGEQFF	TGTGCCAGTAGTCTCATCGGTGAGCAGTTCTTC
TRBV18	TRBJ2-1	many	TRBD2	14	CASSPGGSYNEQFF	TGTGCCAGCTCCCCGGGGGGCTCCTACAATGAGCAGTTCTTC
TRBV9	TRBJ2-7	few	NA	14	CASSVSTSTYEQYF	TGTGCCAGCAGCGTAAGTACTAGCACCTACGAGCAGTACTTC
TRBV2	TRBJ2-2	NA	NA	13	CASTPGYTGELFF	TGTGCCAGCACCCCAGGGTACACCGGGGAGCTGTTTTTT
TRBV9	TRBJ1-4	NA	TRBD1	15	CASSGRRGPNEKLFF	TGTGCCAGCAGCGGCCGCAGGGGGCCTAATGAAAAACTGTTTTTT
TRBV18	TRBJ2-1	many	NA	13	CASSPSSQGEQFF	TGTGCCAGCTCACCTTCCTCTCAGGGTGAGCAGTTCTTC
TRBV7-7	TRBJ2-3	once	NA	15	CASSLGRRSTDTQYF	TGTGCCAGCAGCTTGGGGCGTAGGAGCACAGATACGCAGTATTTT
TRBV18	TRBJ2-2	NA	NA	16	CASSPMTGEYTGELFF	TGTGCCAGCTCACCGATGACAGGAGAATACACCGGGGAGCTGTTTTTT
TRBV5-4	TRBJ1-5	NA	TRBD1	16	CASSLWTGWYYQPQHF	TGTGCCAGCAGCTTATGGACAGGGTGGTATTATCAGCCCCAGCATTTT
TRBV18	TRBJ2-1	NA	TRBD2	15	CASSPGLAGVGEQFF	TGTGCCAGCTCACCCGGACTAGCGGGAGTCGGTGAGCAGTTCTTC
TRBV5-1	TRBJ1-2	NA	NA	14	CASSLEPGNYGYTF	TGCGCCAGCAGCTTGGAGCCAGGGAACTATGGCTACACCTTC
TRBV11-2	TRBJ1-4	NA	NA	12	CASSPAGPQLFF	TGTGCCAGCAGCCCCGCGGGTCCACAACTGTTTTTT
TRBV30	TRBJ1-3	few	NA	15	CACSGSGGGGNTIYF	TGTGCCTGTTCTGGGTCTGGGGGAGGTGGAAACACCATATATTTT
TRBV29-1	TRBJ1-2	NA	NA	13	CSVEEGAGYGYTF	TGCAGCGTTGAAGAGGGGGCCGGCTATGGCTACACCTTC
TRBV29-1	TRBJ2-3	NA	TRBD1	15	CSGVRGLGGSDTQYF	TGCAGCGGCGTAAGGGGGCTTGGGGGATCAGATACGCAGTATTTT
TRBV11-1	TRBJ2-1	few	NA	14	CASSQRWSVGEQFF	TGTGCCAGCAGCCAACGTTGGTCGGTTGGTGAGCAGTTCTTC